The 18 T cell receptor beta chains in this list originate from one sample, sequenced in a study of CD8+ T cells in alopecia areata. Sequencing templates came from extracted RNA that was reverse transcribed into cDNA. Measured with immunoSEQ multiplex PCR; TCRdb has only the in-frame clones, and not every one. The table records 35,000 to 50,000 clones, about nine tenths of them present only once. As to treatment: oral pan-JAK inhibitor, 5-10 mg twice daily. Specimen: CD8+ T cells sorted from blood, collected at week 24, from a patient treated with tofacitinib. The receptor set was obtained from a human donor with alopecia areata.

This clone was detected only once. The J gene is TRBJ2-2, the V gene TRBV15; D assignment may be TRBD1 or TRBD2 (6 bases each). This CDR3 has 17 residues. Per the germline V gene, CDR1 is LNHNV and CDR2 is YYDKDF (reference sequence). Trimming shortened V by 0 bases and J by 1 base, and 12 bases separated the two germline ends. CDR3 DNA sequence: TGTGCCACCAGCAGAGAGGGGGCGGGGAAGAACACCGGGGAGCTGTTTTTT. Translated: CATSREGAGKNTGELFF.

V is TRBV27 and J is TRBJ2-5, with D unresolved. The J call may be in error: the DNA end matches TRBJ2-7 better. CDR1 is MNHEY, CDR2 SMNVEV, per germline (reference sequence). The CDR3 loop spans 11 amino acids. CDR3 coding DNA: TGTGCCAGCAGTTCGGCCTACGAGCAGTACTTC. Amino acid sequence: CASSSAYEQYF.

The genes are TRBV7-9 and TRBJ1-2, with 7 bases that match TRBD1. This CDR3 is built from 14 residues. Trimming cost V 5 bases and J 4 bases; bases outside gene matches: 7. The germline gives CDR1 SEHNR, CDR2 FQNEAQ (reference sequence). CDR3 nucleotide sequence: TGTGCCAGCAGCGCCTGGGACAGTAGCTATGGCTACACCTTC. Amino acids: CASSAWDSSYGYTF.

The V call is TRBV29-1, the J call TRBJ2-1; 7 bases fit TRBD2. This CDR3 region has 14 residues. The V gene end was trimmed by 6 bases and the J gene end by 3 bases; junction bases not matched to a gene: 8. Per germline, CDR1 SQVTM and CDR2 ANQGSEA. CDR3 amino acids: CSVWGGEVYNEQFF. The CDR3, as DNA: TGCAGCGTGTGGGGGGGAGAGGTCTACAATGAGCAGTTCTTC.

The rearrangement links TRBV4-1 to TRBJ2-7; D is uncertain. The CDR3 covers 13 residues. V lost 0 bases, J lost 3 bases, and 6 bases lay in between. Germline V gene lookup returns CDR1 MGHRA and CDR2 YSYEKL. The CDR3 DNA is TGCGCCAGCAGCCAAGAGGCTAGCTACGAGCAGTACTTC. Its translation: CASSQEASYEQYF.

The chain combines TRBV11-2 with TRBJ2-1; D not certain. The CDR3 is made up of 15 amino acids. Trimming stripped 1 base from V and 4 bases from J, with 11 bases between. Germline values: CDR1 SGHAT, CDR2 FQNNGV. DNA for the CDR3: TGTGCCAGCAGCTTAGGTGCAGGAGAGTACAATGAGCAGTTCTTC. This gives the protein CASSLGAGEYNEQFF.

The DNA of the CDR3 is TGTGCCAGCAGCTTAGGCTGGATGGCACGGACAGATACGCAGTATTTT. This translates into CASSLGWMARTDTQYF. The chain is built from TRBV11-2 and TRBJ2-3; no clear D gene. In germline, CDR1 is SGHAT, CDR2 FQNNGV. The CDR3 spans 16 residues. The V gene lost 1 base and the J gene lost 3 bases, with 14 bases spanning the gap.

This clone turned up a few times. This chain links TRBV29-1 with TRBJ2-7; TRBD1 aligns across 7 bases. V trimming: 4 bases; J trimming: 3 bases; junction bases outside the gene matches: 9. CDR3 size: 14 residues. Germline CDR1 reads SQVTM; CDR2 reads ANQGSEA. The CDR3 sequence: CSVGGPGQNYEQYF. CDR3 bases: TGCAGCGTTGGGGGGCCGGGACAGAACTACGAGCAGTACTTC.

The rearrangement uses TRBV28 and TRBJ2-3, with D possibly matching TRBD2 (6 bases). Germline CDR1 is MDHEN and CDR2 is SYDVKM. The V gene lost 6 bases and the J gene lost 5 bases, with 9 bases spanning the gap. This CDR3 is built from 12 residues. The CDR3 DNA sequence: TGTGCCAGCAGCCAGGGAGGAGATACGCAGTATTTT. As protein: CASSQGGDTQYF.

The chain has TRBV27 and TRBJ2-7; D might be TRBD1 (5 bases). V dropped 3 bases and J dropped 3 bases, with 12 bases sitting between them. Germline V CDR1 and CDR2: MNHEY, SMNVEV (reference sequence). This CDR3 has 14 residues. CDR3 residues: CASSFTGTIYEQYF. The CDR3, as DNA: TGTGCCAGCAGTTTTACAGGAACGATCTACGAGCAGTACTTC.

The J gene is TRBJ2-2, the V gene TRBV29-1, with a tentative D call TRBD2 (6 bases). This CDR3 has 14 amino acids. The V end lost 3 bases, the J end lost 4 bases, and 12 bases lay between the germline ends. The germline CDR1 and CDR2 sequences are SQVTM and ANQGSEA. CDR3 nucleotides: TGCAGCGTTGATCTTGGGAGGACCACCGGGGAGCTGTTTTTT. This encodes CSVDLGRTTGELFF.

V and J are TRBV7-9 and TRBJ1-4; the D gene is possibly TRBD1 (5 bases). Trimming removed 6 bases from V and 5 bases from J, with 10 bases in between. Germline V gene data show CDR1 as SEHNR and CDR2 as FQNEAQ (reference sequence). The CDR3 contains 13 residues. CDR3 DNA: TGTGCCAGCAGGGATGACAGCAATGAAAAACTGTTTTTT. Translation: CASRDDSNEKLFF. Based on the CDR3 plus reference TRBV7-9 and TRBJ1-4, the full variable domain is DTGVSQNPRHKITKRGQNVTFRCDPISEHNRLYWYRQTLGQGPEFLTYFQNEAQLEKSRLLSDRFSAERPKGSFSTLEIQRTEQGDSAMYLCASRDDSNEKLFFGSGTQLSVL.

V and J are TRBV15 and TRBJ1-2; D call uncertain. Looked up from germline, CDR1 is LNHNV and CDR2 is YYDKDF (reference sequence). This CDR3 has 12 amino acids. Trimming pared 3 bases from V and 9 bases from J, leaving 11 bases between. CDR3 bases: TGTGCCACCAGCAGGAGGATAGGGCGCTACACCTTC. Its translation is CATSRRIGRYTF.

The chain uses TRBV11-2 and TRBJ2-1; 8 positions agree with TRBD2. The trim removed 0 bases at V and 5 bases at J, leaving 3 bases unmatched. Germline assignment: CDR1 SGHAT and CDR2 FQNNGV. The CDR3 loop spans 15 amino acids. CDR3 DNA: TGTGCCAGCAGCTTAGAGGCGGGGGGAAACAATGAGCAGTTCTTC. Protein product: CASSLEAGGNNEQFF.

The J gene is TRBJ2-1, the V gene TRBV5-1; D tentatively reads TRBD1 or TRBD2 (6 bases each). The CDR3 loop spans 13 amino acids. Trimming took off 2 bases at V and 7 bases at J, with 10 bases between the two ends. Germline CDR1 is SGHRS and CDR2 is YFSETQ. CDR3 sequence: CASSFRGGNEQFF. The CDR3 DNA reads as TGCGCCAGCAGCTTTAGAGGGGGGAATGAGCAGTTCTTC. The full variable domain, with the rest looked up from reference TRBV5-1 and TRBJ2-1, is KAGVTQTPRYLIKTRGQQVTLSCSPISGHRSVSWYQQTPGQGLQFLFEYFSETQRNKGNFPGRFSGRQFSNSRSEMNVSTLELGDSALYLCASSFRGGNEQFFGPGTRLTVL.

This chain uses TRBV11-2 with TRBJ2-7; D may be TRBD2 (5 bases). The ends were cut back, 4 bases at V and 5 bases at J, with 18 bases in the middle. The CDR3 is made up of 15 amino acids. Germline V CDR1 and CDR2: SGHAT, FQNNGV. Here the CDR3 DNA reads TGTGCCAGCAGCTCACCCATAGCGAACCCAGACGAGCAGTACTTC. This codes for CASSSPIANPDEQYF.

The CDR3 nucleotides read TGTGCCAGCAGCCCCAGGGACTACAGGGCCAAAAACATTCAGTACTTC. Translation: CASSPRDYRAKNIQYF. The V gene is TRBV7-8, the J gene TRBJ2-4; 7 nucleotides align to TRBD2. This CDR3 contains 16 residues. Germline CDR1 reads SGHVS; CDR2 reads FQNEAQ. With 5 bases clipped from V and 1 base from J, the junction kept 8 bases outside the gene matches.

This rearrangement joins TRBV7-9 to TRBJ2-1; TRBD1 matches at 7 bases. CDR3 length: 15 amino acids. J gave up 9 bases and V 3 bases, and 11 bases lay outside the gene matches. Germline CDR1 reads SEHNR; CDR2 reads FQNEAQ (reference sequence). This CDR3 reads CASSLTGQPFSEQFF. CDR3 bases: TGTGCCAGCAGCTTGACGGGACAGCCCTTTAGTGAGCAGTTCTTC.